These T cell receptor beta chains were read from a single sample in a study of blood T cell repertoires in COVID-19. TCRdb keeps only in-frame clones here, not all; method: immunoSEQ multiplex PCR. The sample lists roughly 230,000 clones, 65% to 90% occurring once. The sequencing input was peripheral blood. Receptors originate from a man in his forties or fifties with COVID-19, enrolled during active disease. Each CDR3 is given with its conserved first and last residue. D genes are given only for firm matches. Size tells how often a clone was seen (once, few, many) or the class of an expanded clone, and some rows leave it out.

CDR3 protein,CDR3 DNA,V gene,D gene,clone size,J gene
CASSGAGPSYNEQFF,TGTGCCAGCAGCGGAGCGGGACCCTCATACAATGAGCAGTTCTTC,TRBV5-4,TRBD2,once,TRBJ2-1
CASSPKTGGGEQYF,TGTGCCAGCAGCCCCAAGACAGGCGGGGGCGAGCAGTACTTC,TRBV7-6,-,-,TRBJ2-7
CASSRGSLSPLHF,TGTGCCAGCAGCCGGGGGTCCCTTTCACCCCTCCACTTT,TRBV7-2,-,once,TRBJ1-6
CSVDRGGYGYTF,TGCAGCGTGGACAGGGGAGGCTATGGCTACACCTTC,TRBV29-1,TRBD1,few,TRBJ1-2
CASSEWGRNQPQHF,TGTGCCAGCAGTGAATGGGGCAGAAATCAGCCCCAGCATTTT,TRBV2,-,-,TRBJ1-5
CASSNRGTEAFF,TGTGCCAGCAGCAACCGGGGGACTGAAGCTTTCTTT,TRBV11-3,-,-,TRBJ1-1
CASSLRLPNEQFF,TGTGCCAGCAGTCTCAGACTACCCAATGAGCAGTTCTTC,TRBV12-3/TRBV12-4,-,once,TRBJ2-1
CALRNGGYNSPLHF,TGTGCCCTGCGGAACGGCGGCTATAATTCACCCCTCCACTTT,TRBV30,-,-,TRBJ1-6
CASSDLAGAGEKLFF,TGTGCCAGCAGTGATTTGGCAGGGGCCGGTGAAAAACTGTTTTTT,TRBV2,-,-,TRBJ1-4
CASSLVGGGATDTQYF,TGCGCCAGCAGCCTGGTGGGCGGGGGGGCAACAGATACGCAGTATTTT,TRBV5-1,TRBD2,-,TRBJ2-3
CASSSTATGTGFSYEQYF,TGCGCCAGCAGCTCCACCGCTACTGGGACAGGATTCTCCTACGAGCAGTACTTC,TRBV5-1,TRBD1,-,TRBJ2-7
CASSLGQASGNTIYF,TGCGCCAGCAGCTTGGGGCAGGCCTCTGGAAACACCATATATTTT,TRBV5-1,-,few,TRBJ1-3
CASSPSRGFDYGYTF,TGTGCCAGCTCACCATCCCGGGGGTTTGACTATGGCTACACCTTC,TRBV18,-,-,TRBJ1-2
CASSQGDTEAFF,TGTGCCAGCAGTCAGGGGGACACTGAAGCTTTCTTT,TRBV27,TRBD1,-,TRBJ1-1
CASSVVGAGGPFTDTQYF,TGTGCCAGCAGCGTAGTGGGAGCGGGGGGCCCCTTCACAGATACGCAGTATTTT,TRBV9,TRBD2,-,TRBJ2-3
CASRGEEGARQPQHF,TGTGCCAGCAGGGGGGAGGAGGGGGCTCGTCAGCCCCAGCATTTT,TRBV2,TRBD1,-,TRBJ1-5
CASSDRNQQYF,TGCGCCAGCAGCGACAGAAACCAGCAGTACTTC,TRBV5-1,-,-,TRBJ2-7
CASSSLRTASSTDTQYF,TGTGCCAGCAGCTCCCTTCGGACAGCCTCTAGCACAGATACGCAGTATTTT,TRBV11-2,-,-,TRBJ2-3
CASSQTSGPYEQYF,TGTGCCAGCAGCCAAACTAGCGGTCCCTACGAGCAGTACTTC,TRBV7-3,TRBD2,-,TRBJ2-7
CASSSQGSYNEQFF,TGTGCCAGCAGCTCACAGGGGTCCTACAATGAGCAGTTCTTC,TRBV7-3,TRBD1,-,TRBJ2-1
CASSPGPRDSNEQFF,TGTGCCAGCAGCCCGGGTCCTCGGGATAGCAATGAGCAGTTCTTC,TRBV3-1/TRBV3-2,-,-,TRBJ2-1
CASSPRDRGHLETQYF,TGTGCCAGCAGCCCGCGGGACAGGGGGCACTTAGAGACCCAGTACTTC,TRBV11-1,TRBD1,-,TRBJ2-5
CASSQDERTGNEQFF,TGCGCCAGCAGCCAAGATGAGAGGACAGGGAATGAGCAGTTCTTC,TRBV4-1,TRBD1,once,TRBJ2-1
CASRTGSSDAEAFF,TGTGCCAGCAGAACAGGGAGTTCGGACGCTGAAGCTTTCTTT,TRBV6-1,-,once,TRBJ1-1
CAINQRREQPQHF,TGTGCCATCAACCAACGGAGGGAGCAGCCCCAGCATTTT,TRBV10-3,-,-,TRBJ1-5
CASSPSGFEKLFF,TGCGCCAGCAGCCCCTCAGGGTTTGAAAAACTGTTTTTT,TRBV5-1,-,many,TRBJ1-4
CASSQQQGVETQYF,TGCGCCAGCAGCCAGCAACAGGGCGTGGAGACCCAGTACTTC,TRBV4-3,-,-,TRBJ2-5
CASSFASVDTQYF,TGTGCCAGCAGCTTCGCTAGCGTGGATACGCAGTATTTT,TRBV7-3,-,-,TRBJ2-3
CASSEQRVANEKLFF,TGTGCCAGCAGTGAACAGAGGGTGGCTAATGAAAAACTGTTTTTT,TRBV2,-,-,TRBJ1-4
CASSLGLREGPSGTQYF,TGTGCCAGCAGCTTGGGTCTCAGGGAGGGCCCCTCTGGGACCCAGTACTTC,TRBV5-4,TRBD2,-,TRBJ2-5
CASSRTALNTEAFF,TGTGCCAGCAGTCGGACAGCGCTCAACACTGAAGCTTTCTTT,TRBV28,-,-,TRBJ1-1